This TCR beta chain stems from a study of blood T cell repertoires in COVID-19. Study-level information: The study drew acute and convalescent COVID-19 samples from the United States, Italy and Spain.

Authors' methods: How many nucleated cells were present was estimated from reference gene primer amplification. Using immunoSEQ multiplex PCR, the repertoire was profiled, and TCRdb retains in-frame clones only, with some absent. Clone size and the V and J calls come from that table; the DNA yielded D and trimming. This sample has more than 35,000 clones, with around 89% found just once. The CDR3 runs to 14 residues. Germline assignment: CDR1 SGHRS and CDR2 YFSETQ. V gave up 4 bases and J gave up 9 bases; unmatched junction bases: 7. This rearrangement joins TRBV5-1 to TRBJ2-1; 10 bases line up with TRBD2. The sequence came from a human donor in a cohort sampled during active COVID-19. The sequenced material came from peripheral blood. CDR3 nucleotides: TGCGCCAGCAGCCCTAGCGGGAGAGGAAGTGAGCAGTTCTTC. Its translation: CASSPSGRGSEQFF.